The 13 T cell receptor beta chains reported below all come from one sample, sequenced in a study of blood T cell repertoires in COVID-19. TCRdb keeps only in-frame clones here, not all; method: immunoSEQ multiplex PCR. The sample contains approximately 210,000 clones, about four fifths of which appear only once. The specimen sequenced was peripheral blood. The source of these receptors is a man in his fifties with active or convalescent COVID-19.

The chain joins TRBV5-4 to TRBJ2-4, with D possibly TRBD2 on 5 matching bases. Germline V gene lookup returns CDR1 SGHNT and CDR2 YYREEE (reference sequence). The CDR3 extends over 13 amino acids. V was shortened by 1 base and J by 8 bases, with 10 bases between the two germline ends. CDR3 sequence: CASSLSGMDIQYF. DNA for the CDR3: TGTGCCAGCAGCTTGTCGGGGATGGACATTCAGTACTTC.

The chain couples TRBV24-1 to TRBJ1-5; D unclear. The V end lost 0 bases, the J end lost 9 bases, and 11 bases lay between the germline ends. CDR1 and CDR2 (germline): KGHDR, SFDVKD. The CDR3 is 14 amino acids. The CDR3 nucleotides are TGTGCCACCAGTGATTTGGGGAGGGAACGGCCCCAGCATTTT. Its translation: CATSDLGRERPQHF.

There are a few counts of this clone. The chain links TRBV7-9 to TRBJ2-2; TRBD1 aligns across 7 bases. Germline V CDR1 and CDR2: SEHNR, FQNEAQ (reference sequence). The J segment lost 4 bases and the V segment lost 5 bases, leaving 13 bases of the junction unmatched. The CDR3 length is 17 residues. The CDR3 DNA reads TGTGCCAGCAGCCCACTGGGACAGCCACTAATCACCGGGGAGCTGTTTTTT. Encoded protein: CASSPLGQPLITGELFF.

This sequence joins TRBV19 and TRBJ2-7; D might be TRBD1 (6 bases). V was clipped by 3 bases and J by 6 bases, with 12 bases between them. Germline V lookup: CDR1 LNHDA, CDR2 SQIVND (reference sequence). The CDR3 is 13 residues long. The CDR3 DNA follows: TGTGCCAGTAGTATCTGGGGGCAGGGCGAGCAGTACTTC. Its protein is CASSIWGQGEQYF.

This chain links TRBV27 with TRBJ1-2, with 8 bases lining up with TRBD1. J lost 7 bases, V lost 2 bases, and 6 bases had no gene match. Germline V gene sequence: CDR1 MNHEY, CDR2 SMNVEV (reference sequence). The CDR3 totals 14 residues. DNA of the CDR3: TGTGCCAGCAGTTTAAACAGGGGGGGGTTTGGCTACACCTTC. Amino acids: CASSLNRGGFGYTF.

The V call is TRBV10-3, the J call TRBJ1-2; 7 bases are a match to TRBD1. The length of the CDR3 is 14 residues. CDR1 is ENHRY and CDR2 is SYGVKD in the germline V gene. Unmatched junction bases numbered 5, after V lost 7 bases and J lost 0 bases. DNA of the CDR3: TGTGCCATCAAACCGGGACAGCCTAACTATGGCTACACCTTC. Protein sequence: CAIKPGQPNYGYTF.

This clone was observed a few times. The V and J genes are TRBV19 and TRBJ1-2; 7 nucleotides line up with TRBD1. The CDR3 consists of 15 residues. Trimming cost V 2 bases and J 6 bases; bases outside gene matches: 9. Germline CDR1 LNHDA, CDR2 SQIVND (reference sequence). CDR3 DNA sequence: TGTGCCAGTAGTATAAGGGCAGGGGGACGTGATGGCTACACCTTC. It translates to CASSIRAGGRDGYTF. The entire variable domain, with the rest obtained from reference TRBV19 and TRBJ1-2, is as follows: DGGITQSPKYLFRKEGQNVTLSCEQNLNHDAMYWYRQDPGQGLRLIYYSQIVNDFQKGDIAEGYSVSREKKESFPLTVTSAQKNPTAFYLCASSIRAGGRDGYTFGSGTRLTVV.

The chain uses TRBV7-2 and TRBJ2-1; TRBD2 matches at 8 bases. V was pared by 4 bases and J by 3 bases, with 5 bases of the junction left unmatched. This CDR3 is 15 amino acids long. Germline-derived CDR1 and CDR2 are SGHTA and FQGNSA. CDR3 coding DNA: TGTGCCAGCAGCTCTCGGGGGGGGAGCTACAATGAGCAGTTCTTC. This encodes CASSSRGGSYNEQFF. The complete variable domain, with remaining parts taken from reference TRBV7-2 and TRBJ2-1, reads GAGVSQSPSNKVTEKGKDVELRCDPISGHTALYWYRQSLGQGLEFLIYFQGNSAPDKSGLPSDRFSAERTGGSVSTLTIQRTQQEDSAVYLCASSSRGGSYNEQFFGPGTRLTVL.

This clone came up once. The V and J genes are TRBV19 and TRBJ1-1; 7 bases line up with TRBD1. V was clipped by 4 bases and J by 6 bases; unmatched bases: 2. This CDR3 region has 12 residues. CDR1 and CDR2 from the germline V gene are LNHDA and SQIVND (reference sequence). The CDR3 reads CASSTTGAEAFF. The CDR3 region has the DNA TGTGCCAGTAGTACAACAGGGGCTGAAGCTTTCTTT.

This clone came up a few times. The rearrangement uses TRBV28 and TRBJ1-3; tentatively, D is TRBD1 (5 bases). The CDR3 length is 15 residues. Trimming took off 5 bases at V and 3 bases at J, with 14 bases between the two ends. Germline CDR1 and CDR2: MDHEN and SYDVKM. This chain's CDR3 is CASSTLGARGNTIYF. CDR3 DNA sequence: TGTGCCAGCAGTACCTTAGGGGCGCGTGGAAACACCATATATTTT.

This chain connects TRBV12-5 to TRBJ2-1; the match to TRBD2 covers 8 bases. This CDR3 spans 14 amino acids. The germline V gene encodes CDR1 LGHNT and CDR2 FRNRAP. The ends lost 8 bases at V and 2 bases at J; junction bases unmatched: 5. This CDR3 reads CASRGLATYNEQFF. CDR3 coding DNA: TGTGCTAGTCGTGGACTAGCCACCTACAATGAGCAGTTCTTC.

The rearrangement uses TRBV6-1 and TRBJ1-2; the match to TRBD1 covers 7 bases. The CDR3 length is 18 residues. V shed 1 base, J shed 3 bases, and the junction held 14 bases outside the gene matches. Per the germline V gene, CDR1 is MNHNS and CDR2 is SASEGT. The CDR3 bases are TGTGCCAGCAGTGAAGGGAGGGGGCGCATAATTGGCGACTATGGCTACACCTTC. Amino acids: CASSEGRGRIIGDYGYTF.

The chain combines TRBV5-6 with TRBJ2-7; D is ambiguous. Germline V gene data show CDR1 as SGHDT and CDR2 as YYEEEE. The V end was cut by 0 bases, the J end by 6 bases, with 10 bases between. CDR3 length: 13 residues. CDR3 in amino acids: CASSLVSVGEQYF. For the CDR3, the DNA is TGTGCCAGCAGCTTGGTCTCAGTTGGCGAGCAGTACTTC.